This T cell receptor beta chain was captured by sequencing in a study of OX40 agonist ivuxolimab in advanced cancers. Looking at the study overall: Ivuxolimab was an agonistic, fully human IgG2 monoclonal antibody directed against OX40 (CD134), a costimulatory receptor. Intravenous ivuxolimab was administered to patients every 2 weeks at six dose levels: 0.01, 0.1, 0.3, 1.5, 3 and 10 mg/kg. Of the approximately 50 patients in dose escalation, around 19 had hepatocellular carcinoma, about 15 had melanoma, 9 had renal cell carcinoma and 9 had head and neck cancer. The dose-escalation cohort was 80% to 90% male with a mean age of about 60 years, ranging from roughly 23 to 90. Prior anti-PD-1, anti-PD-L1 or anti-CTLA-4 therapy was permitted, and 35% to 40% of dose-escalation patients had received checkpoint inhibitors. Partial responses occurred in three dose-escalation patients: two with cutaneous melanoma and one with hepatocellular carcinoma. The purpose of peripheral TCRbeta sequencing was to test whether ivuxolimab changed TCR sequence diversity and led to clonal T-cell expansion. The paper reports the monotherapy dose-escalation portion (N of about 50 patients) of the phase I ivuxolimab trial. On the study overall, not on this receptor specifically: Partial responders in the 0.1-3.0 mg/kg groups had among the lowest normalized peripheral clonal expansion, especially among CD8+ T cells. On average, CD8+ T cells showed more expanded clones than CD4+ T cells after ivuxolimab. Which antigens the clonally expanded peripheral T cells were specific for was not determined. Low levels of normalized T-cell clonal expansion were also seen in some patients who did not respond. Clonal expansion of both CD4+ and CD8+ blood T cells was observed from baseline to week 6 at doses 0.1 to 3.0 mg/kg.

Genomic DNA was extracted from sorted cells for sequencing of the TCRbeta CDR3 region. The immunoSEQ Assay was used to sequence the TCRbeta CDR3 regions. The table comes from immuneACCESS by way of TCRdb, which keeps in-frame sequences with V and J called. Part of the clones is missing from these tables; in studies checked, under half for an unresolved V gene and the rest for unknown reasons. For this sample the table gives roughly 70,000 clones, of which around four fifths were detected only once. The ten largest make up 0.4% to 0.5% of the sample. About this clone itself: Its antigen specificity is not known. No quality values exist for individual bases; no much larger clone is one base distant.

Patients with a history of autoimmune disease or receiving systemic immunosuppression were excluded from the trial. Peripheral blood for TCR sequencing was drawn from every dose cohort at baseline, at cycle 4 day 1 and at cycle 7 day 1. The samples were taken from a phase I, first-in-human, multicenter, open-label dose-escalation trial of ivuxolimab. Adults with locally advanced or metastatic head and neck squamous cell, hepatocellular, melanoma or renal cell carcinoma were enrolled in the trial. Before TCR sequencing, CD4+ and CD8+ T cells were separately sorted from peripheral blood. The CDR1 and CDR2 encoded by the germline V gene (reference sequence) are SEHNR and FQNEAQ. The junction shows trimming of 4 bases on V and 8 bases on J, plus 11 bases between the germline ends. The CDR3 runs 12 amino acids, cysteine and phenylalanine included. This entry keeps only the CDR3 DNA: 36 bases, framed from base 1.

Sequenced here: CD4+ or CD8+ T cells sorted from blood, sampled in a trial of the OX40 agonist ivuxolimab. The sequence was collected from an adult with an advanced solid tumor such as melanoma, head and neck, liver or kidney cancer. The chain is made from TRBV7-9 and TRBJ1-2; TRBD1 is a weak D gene call, 5 bases matching. The sequenced DNA: TGTGCCAGCAGCTACGGGACCCGGGGCTACACCTTC. It encodes CASSYGTRGYTF.